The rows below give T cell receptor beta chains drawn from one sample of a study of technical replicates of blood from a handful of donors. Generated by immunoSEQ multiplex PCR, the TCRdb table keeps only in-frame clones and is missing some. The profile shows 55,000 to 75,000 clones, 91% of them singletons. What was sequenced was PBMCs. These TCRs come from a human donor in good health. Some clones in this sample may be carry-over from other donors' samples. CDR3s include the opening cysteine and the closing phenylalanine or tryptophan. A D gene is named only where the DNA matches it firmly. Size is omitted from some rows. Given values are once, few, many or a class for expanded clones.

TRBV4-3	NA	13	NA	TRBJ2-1	CASSQRPGDEQFF	TGCGCCAGCAGCCAACGGCCAGGGGATGAGCAGTTCTTC
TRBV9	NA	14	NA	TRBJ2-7	CASTQRPNSYEQYF	TGTGCTTCTACCCAGCGCCCGAACTCCTACGAGCAGTACTTC
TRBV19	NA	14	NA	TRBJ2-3	CASSPREGSDTQYF	TGTGCCAGTAGTCCTCGAGAGGGATCGGATACGCAGTATTTT
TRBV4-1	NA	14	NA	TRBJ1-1	CASSPRVLNTEAFF	TGCGCCAGCAGCCCGAGAGTATTGAACACTGAAGCTTTCTTT
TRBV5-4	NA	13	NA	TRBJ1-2	CASSLERNYGYTF	TGTGCCAGCAGCTTGGAGCGTAACTATGGCTACACCTTC
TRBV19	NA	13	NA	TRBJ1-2	CASSPKRLVGYTF	TGTGCCAGTAGCCCGAAGAGGCTAGTCGGCTACACCTTC
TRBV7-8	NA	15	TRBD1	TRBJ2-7	CASSSRQGRAYEQYF	TGTGCCAGCAGCTCTCGACAGGGACGAGCCTACGAGCAGTACTTC
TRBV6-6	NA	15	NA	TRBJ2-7	CASSYIRRGSYEQYF	TGTGCCAGCAGTTACATCCGAAGAGGTTCCTACGAGCAGTACTTC
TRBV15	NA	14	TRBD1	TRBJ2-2	CATSTGTDTGELFF	TGTGCCACCAGCACTGGGACAGACACCGGGGAGCTGTTTTTT
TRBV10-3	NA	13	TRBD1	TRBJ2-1	CAISENRGNEQFF	TGTGCCATCAGTGAGAACAGGGGGAATGAGCAGTTCTTC
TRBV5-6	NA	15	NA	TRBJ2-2	CASSLGDRITGELFF	TGTGCCAGCAGCTTGGGCGACAGAATCACCGGGGAGCTGTTTTTT
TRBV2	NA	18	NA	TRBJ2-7	CASNSLVVVQASSYEQYF	TGTGCCAGCAACAGTCTAGTAGTCGTACAGGCCAGCTCCTACGAGCAGTACTTC
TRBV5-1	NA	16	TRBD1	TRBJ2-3	CASSSPGQSSTDTQYF	TGCGCCAGCAGCTCCCCGGGACAGAGTAGCACAGATACGCAGTATTTT
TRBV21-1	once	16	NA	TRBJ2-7	CASSHRGESQSYEQYF	TGTGCCAGCAGCCACAGGGGCGAGAGTCAATCCTACGAGCAGTACTTC
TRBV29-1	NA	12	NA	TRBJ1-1	CSVDPMNTEAFF	TGCAGCGTTGATCCTATGAACACTGAAGCTTTCTTT
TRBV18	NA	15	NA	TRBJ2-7	CASSPSRGNSYEQYF	TGTGCCAGCTCACCATCTAGGGGGAACTCCTACGAGCAGTACTTC
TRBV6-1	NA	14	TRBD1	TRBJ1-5	CASSAHRGGQPQHF	TGTGCCAGCAGTGCCCACAGGGGGGGTCAGCCCCAGCATTTT
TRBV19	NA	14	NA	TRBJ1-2	CASQPGTGFYGYTF	TGTGCCAGTCAACCCGGTACAGGGTTTTATGGCTACACCTTC
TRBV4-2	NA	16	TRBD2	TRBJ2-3	CASSQEGLVQADTQYF	TGTGCCAGCAGCCAAGAGGGACTAGTTCAGGCAGATACGCAGTATTTT
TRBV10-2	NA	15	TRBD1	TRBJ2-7	CASTEGQYDSYEQYF	TGCGCCAGCACCGAGGGACAGTACGACTCATACGAGCAGTACTTC
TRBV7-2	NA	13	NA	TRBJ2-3	CASSLRREDTQYF	TGTGCCAGCAGCTTAAGGCGGGAAGATACGCAGTATTTT
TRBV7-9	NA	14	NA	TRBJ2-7	CASSFGGSSYEQYF	TGTGCCAGCAGCTTTGGAGGGTCCTCCTACGAGCAGTACTTC
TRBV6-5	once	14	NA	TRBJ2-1	CASGLKDSYNEQFF	TGTGCCAGCGGACTTAAAGACTCCTACAATGAGCAGTTCTTC
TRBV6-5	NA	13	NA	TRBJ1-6	CASSSVGGSPLHF	TGTGCCAGCAGTTCCGTGGGGGGTTCACCCCTCCACTTT
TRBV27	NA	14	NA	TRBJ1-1	CASSWRALNTEAFF	TGTGCCAGCAGTTGGAGGGCATTGAACACTGAAGCTTTCTTT
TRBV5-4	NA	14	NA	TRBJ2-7	CASGRSVSSYEQYF	TGTGCCAGCGGGAGGTCGGTTAGCTCCTACGAGCAGTACTTC
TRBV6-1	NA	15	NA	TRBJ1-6	CASSEVSQGNSPLHF	TGTGCCAGCAGTGAAGTATCGCAGGGCAATTCACCCCTCCACTTT
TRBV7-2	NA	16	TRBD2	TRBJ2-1	CASSFGLAGGGNEQFF	TGTGCCAGCAGCTTTGGACTAGCGGGAGGTGGGAATGAGCAGTTCTTC